This T cell receptor (beta chain) was recovered during a study of cytomegalovirus exposure and HLA in healthy donors. Study background: Prior work identified around 120 million unique TCR beta sequences in some 180 million T cells. Study conclusions and caveats: Reports credit the classifier with highly specific, highly sensitive diagnosis of cytomegalovirus status. The CMV antigen specificity of three CMV-associated chains was confirmed through in vitro analysis.

This clone appeared once. Its target is not known. 13 Jbeta primers and 60 Vbeta primers were used for the PCR. Clones were sequenced by immunoSEQ multiplex PCR, and TCRdb holds only the in-frame ones, with some missing. The sample yields approximately 150,000 clones, about four fifths seen once. Trimming removed 9 bases at V and 6 bases at J, with 11 bases between. The CDR3 extends over 11 amino acids. CDR1 and CDR2 (germline): MGHRA, YSYEKL. Specimen: PBMCs. V usage is TRBV4-1 and J usage is TRBJ2-5; no definite D call. This clonotype originated in a girl between 10 and 17 years old in good health and CMV-seropositive. This chain's CDR3 is CARINLQTQYF. Written as DNA, the CDR3 is TGCGCCAGAATAAATCTACAGACCCAGTACTTC.